This T cell receptor beta chain was profiled in a study of shared clonotypes between healthy human individuals. As for the study in general: With ages of 18 to 49, the donors were a couple of women and a few men. There were three CD4 naive, three CD4 memory, two CD8 naive and one CD8 memory plates per donor.

Terminally differentiated effector memory CD45RA+ cells were left out of the naive CD8 fraction, which was CD45RO-negative and positively selected for CCR7. CDR1 is MNHEY and CDR2 is SMNVEV in the germline V gene (reference sequence). The CDR3 is made up of 15 amino acids. Unmatched junction bases numbered 6, after V lost 5 bases and J lost 2 bases. The test was conducted at deep level. Data came from immunoSEQ multiplex PCR; TCRdb stores just in-frame clones and leaves some out. The data contain about 2.1 million clones, roughly 95% of them singletons. Sequenced sample: naive CD8+ T cells from PBMCs. This TCR was sampled from a man between 18 and 35 years old in good health. Some clones in this sample may be carry-over from other donors' samples. This chain joins TRBV27 and TRBJ1-5, with TRBD1 matching 7 bases. CDR3 nucleotides: TGTGCCAGCAGTGCTACAGGGGCGGGCAATCAGCCCCAGCATTTT. Encoded protein: CASSATGAGNQPQHF.